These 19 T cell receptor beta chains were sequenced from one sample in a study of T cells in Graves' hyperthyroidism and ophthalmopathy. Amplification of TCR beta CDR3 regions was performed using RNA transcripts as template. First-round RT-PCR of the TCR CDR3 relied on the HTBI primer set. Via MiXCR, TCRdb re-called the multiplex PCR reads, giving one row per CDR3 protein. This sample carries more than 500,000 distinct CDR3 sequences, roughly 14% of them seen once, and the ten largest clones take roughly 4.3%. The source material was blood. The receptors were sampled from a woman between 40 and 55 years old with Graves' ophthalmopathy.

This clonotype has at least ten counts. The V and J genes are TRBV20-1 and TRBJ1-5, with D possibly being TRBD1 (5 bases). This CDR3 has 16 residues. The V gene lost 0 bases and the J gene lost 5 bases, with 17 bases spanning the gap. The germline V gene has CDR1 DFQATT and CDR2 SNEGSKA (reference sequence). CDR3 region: CSARDQRQGGDQPQHF. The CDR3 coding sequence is TGCAGTGCTAGAGATCAGAGGCAGGGCGGGGATCAGCCCCAGCATTTT.

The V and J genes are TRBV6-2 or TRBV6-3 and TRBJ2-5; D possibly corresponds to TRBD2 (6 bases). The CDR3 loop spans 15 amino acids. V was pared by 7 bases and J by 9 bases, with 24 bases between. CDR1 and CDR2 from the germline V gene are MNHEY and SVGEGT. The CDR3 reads CASKDKGLAFRAQYF. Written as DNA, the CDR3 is TGTGCCAGCAAAGACAAGGGACTGGCCTTCAGGGCCCAGTACTTC.

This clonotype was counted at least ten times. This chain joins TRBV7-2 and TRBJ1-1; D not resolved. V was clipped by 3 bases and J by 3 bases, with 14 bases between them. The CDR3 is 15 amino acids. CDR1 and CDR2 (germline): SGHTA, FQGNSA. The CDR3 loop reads CASSLFSYSDTEAFF. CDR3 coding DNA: TGTGCCAGCAGCTTGTTTTCATATTCGGACACTGAAGCTTTCTTT. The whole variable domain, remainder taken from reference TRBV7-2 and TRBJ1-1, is GAGVSQSPSNKVTEKGKDVELRCDPISGHTALYWYRQSLGQGLEFLIYFQGNSAPDKSGLPSDRFSAERTGGSVSTLTIQRTQQEDSAVYLCASSLFSYSDTEAFFGQGTRLTVV.

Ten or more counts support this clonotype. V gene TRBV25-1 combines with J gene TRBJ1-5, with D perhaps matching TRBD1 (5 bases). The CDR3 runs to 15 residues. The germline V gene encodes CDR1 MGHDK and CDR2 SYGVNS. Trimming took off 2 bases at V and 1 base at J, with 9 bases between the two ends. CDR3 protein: CASSEGGRSNQPQHF. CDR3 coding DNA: TGTGCCAGCAGTGAAGGGGGTAGGAGCAATCAGCCCCAGCATTTT.

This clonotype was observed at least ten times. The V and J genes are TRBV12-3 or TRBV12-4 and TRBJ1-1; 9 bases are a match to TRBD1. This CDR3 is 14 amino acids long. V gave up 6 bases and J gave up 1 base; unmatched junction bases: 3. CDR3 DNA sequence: TGTGCCAGCAGACTGGGACAGGGGAACACTGAAGCTTTCTTT. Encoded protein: CASRLGQGNTEAFF.

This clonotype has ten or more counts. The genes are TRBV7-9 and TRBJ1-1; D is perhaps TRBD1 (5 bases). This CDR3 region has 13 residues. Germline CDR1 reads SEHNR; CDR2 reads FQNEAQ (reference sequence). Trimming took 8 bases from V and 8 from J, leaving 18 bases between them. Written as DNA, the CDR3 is TGTGCCAGCCGTCAGACCGACAGAGGGGAAGCTTTCTTT. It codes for CASRQTDRGEAFF.

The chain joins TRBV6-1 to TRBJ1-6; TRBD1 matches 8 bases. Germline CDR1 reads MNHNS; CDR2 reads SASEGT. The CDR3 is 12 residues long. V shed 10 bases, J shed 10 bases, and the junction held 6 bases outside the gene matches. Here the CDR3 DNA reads TGTGCCACGACAGGGGCTGGATCACCCCTCCACTTT. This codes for CATTGAGSPLHF.

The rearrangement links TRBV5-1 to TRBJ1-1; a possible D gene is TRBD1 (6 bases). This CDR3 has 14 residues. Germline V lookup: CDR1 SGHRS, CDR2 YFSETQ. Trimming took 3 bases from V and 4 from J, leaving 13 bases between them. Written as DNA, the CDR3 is TGCGCCAGCAGCTGGAGGGGGTCCGGCACTGAAGCTTTCTTT. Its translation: CASSWRGSGTEAFF.

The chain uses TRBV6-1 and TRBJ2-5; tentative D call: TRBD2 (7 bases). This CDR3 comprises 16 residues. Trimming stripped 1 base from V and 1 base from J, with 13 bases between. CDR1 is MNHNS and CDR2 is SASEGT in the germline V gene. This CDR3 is CASSEEAGAVQETQYF. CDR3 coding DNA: TGTGCCAGCAGTGAAGAGGCGGGGGCGGTCCAAGAGACCCAGTACTTC.

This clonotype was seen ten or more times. The CDR3 DNA sequence: TGTGCCAGCAGCAGCGCAGGGTATGGCTACACCTTC. This translates into CASSSAGYGYTF. This chain uses TRBV28 with TRBJ1-2; D is possibly TRBD1 (5 bases). CDR1 and CDR2 (germline): MDHEN, SYDVKM. V shed 6 bases and J shed 5 bases, with 10 bases lying between them. The CDR3 runs 12 residues.

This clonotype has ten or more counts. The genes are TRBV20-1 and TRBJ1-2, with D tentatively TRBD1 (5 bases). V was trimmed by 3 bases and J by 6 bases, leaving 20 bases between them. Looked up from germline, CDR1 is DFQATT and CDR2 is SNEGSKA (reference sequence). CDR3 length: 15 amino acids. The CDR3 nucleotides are TGCAGTGCTAGGAGCCCCGGGACCTTAAACGATGGCTACACCTTC. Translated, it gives CSARSPGTLNDGYTF.

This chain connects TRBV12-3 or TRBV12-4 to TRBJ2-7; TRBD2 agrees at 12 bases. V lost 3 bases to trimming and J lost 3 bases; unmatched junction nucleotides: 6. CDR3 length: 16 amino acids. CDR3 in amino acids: CASSFVLAGGGYEQYF. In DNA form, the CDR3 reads TGTGCCAGCAGTTTTGTGCTAGCGGGAGGGGGCTACGAGCAGTACTTC.

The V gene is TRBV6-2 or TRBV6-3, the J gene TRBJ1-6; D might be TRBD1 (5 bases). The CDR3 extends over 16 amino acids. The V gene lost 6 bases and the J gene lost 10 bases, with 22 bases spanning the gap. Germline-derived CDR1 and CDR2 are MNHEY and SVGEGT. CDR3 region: CASRPNRDLTGSPLHF. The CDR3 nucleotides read TGTGCCAGCAGACCCAACCGGGACTTGACTGGATCACCCCTCCACTTT.

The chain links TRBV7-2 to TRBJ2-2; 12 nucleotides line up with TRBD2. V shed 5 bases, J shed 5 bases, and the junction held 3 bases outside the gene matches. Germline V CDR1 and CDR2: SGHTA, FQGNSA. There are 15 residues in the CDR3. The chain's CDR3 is CASSGGTSGTGELFF. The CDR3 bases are TGTGCCAGCAGCGGCGGGACTAGCGGGACCGGGGAGCTGTTTTTT.

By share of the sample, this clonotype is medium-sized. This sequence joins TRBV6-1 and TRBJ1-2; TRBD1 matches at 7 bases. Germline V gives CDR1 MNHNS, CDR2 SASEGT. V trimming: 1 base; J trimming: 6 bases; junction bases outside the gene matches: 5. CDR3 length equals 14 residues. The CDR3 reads CASSEGGGWDGYTF. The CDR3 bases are TGTGCCAGCAGTGAAGGAGGGGGCTGGGATGGCTACACCTTC.

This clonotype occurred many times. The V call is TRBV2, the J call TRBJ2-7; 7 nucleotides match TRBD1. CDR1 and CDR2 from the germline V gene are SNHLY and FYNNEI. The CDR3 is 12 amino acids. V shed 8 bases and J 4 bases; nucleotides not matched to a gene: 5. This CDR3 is CASGTEIYEQYF. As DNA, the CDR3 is TGTGCCAGCGGGACAGAGATTTACGAGCAGTACTTC.

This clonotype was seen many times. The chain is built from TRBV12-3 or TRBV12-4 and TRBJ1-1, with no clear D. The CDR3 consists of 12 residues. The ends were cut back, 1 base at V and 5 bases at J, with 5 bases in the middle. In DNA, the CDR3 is TGTGCCAGCAGTTTAGGCTGGACTGAAGCTTTCTTT. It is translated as CASSLGWTEAFF.

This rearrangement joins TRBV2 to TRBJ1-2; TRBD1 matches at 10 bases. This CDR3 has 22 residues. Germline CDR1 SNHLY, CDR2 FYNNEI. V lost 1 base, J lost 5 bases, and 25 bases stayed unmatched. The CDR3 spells CASSEGRDRGRWPRSASYGYTF. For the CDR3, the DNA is TGTGCCAGCAGTGAAGGACGGGACAGGGGACGGTGGCCGAGATCTGCCTCATATGGCTACACCTTC.

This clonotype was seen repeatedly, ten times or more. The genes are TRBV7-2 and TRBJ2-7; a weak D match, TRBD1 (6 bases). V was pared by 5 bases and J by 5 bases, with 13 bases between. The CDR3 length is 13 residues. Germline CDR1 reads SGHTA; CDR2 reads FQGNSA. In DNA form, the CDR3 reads TGTGCCAGCAGCGTGTACAGGGCCAACGAGCAGTACTTC. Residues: CASSVYRANEQYF.